A selection of T cell receptor beta chains follows, all from one sample in a study of radiotherapy plus CTLA-4 blockade in lung cancer. Some clones are missing from TCRdb's copy, which holds only in-frame ones; the method was immunoSEQ multiplex PCR. The sample lists some 98,000 clones; 82% were seen once. Sequences were derived from peripheral blood, sampled from a patient treated with radiotherapy plus ipilimumab. The receptors stem from a human donor with non-small cell lung cancer who had a partial response to radiotherapy plus ipilimumab. The CDR3 runs from the conserved cysteine through the conserved F or W. A D gene is named only where the DNA matches it firmly. Clone size, where shown, is once, few, many, or a class for clones that have expanded.

TRBV30,TRBJ2-1,NA,TRBD1,CASGQYNEQFF,TGTGCCTCGGGACAGTACAATGAGCAGTTCTTC
TRBV4-1,TRBJ2-1,NA,TRBD2,CASRLSGSSYNEQFF,TGCGCCAGCAGACTTAGCGGGAGCTCCTACAATGAGCAGTTCTTC
TRBV5-8,TRBJ2-1,NA,TRBD2,CASLTSGSYNEQFF,TGTGCCAGCCTAACTAGCGGCTCCTACAATGAGCAGTTCTTC
TRBV7-2,TRBJ2-3,NA,TRBD2,CASSPSGLAGVADTQYF,TGTGCCAGCAGCCCCAGCGGACTAGCGGGAGTCGCAGATACGCAGTATTTT
TRBV25-1,TRBJ2-7,few,NA,CASSELIGAEHTYEQYF,TGTGCCAGCAGTGAATTAATAGGAGCGGAACACACCTACGAGCAGTACTTC
TRBV27,TRBJ2-7,NA,NA,CASSLGQFIYEQYF,TGTGCCAGCAGTTTAGGGCAGTTTATCTACGAGCAGTACTTC
TRBV4-1,TRBJ1-2,NA,NA,CASSQDQGYYGYTF,TGCGCCAGCAGCCAAGATCAGGGGTACTATGGCTACACCTTC
TRBV19,TRBJ1-2,NA,NA,CASSPIDYGYTF,TGTGCCAGTAGTCCAATAGACTATGGCTACACCTTC
TRBV27,TRBJ2-5,NA,NA,CASSLEGETQYF,TGTGCCAGCAGTTTAGAGGGAGAGACCCAGTACTTC
TRBV28,TRBJ1-1,NA,NA,CASSPVKGGGYTEAFF,TGTGCCAGCAGTCCAGTAAAAGGGGGGGGGTACACTGAAGCTTTCTTT
TRBV18,TRBJ1-1,NA,NA,CASSLDSPGTEAFF,TGTGCCAGCTCCCTGGACTCCCCGGGCACTGAAGCTTTCTTT
TRBV27,TRBJ2-5,NA,TRBD1,CASARQGVETQYF,TGTGCCAGCGCTAGACAGGGGGTAGAGACCCAGTACTTC
TRBV5-1,TRBJ2-1,NA,NA,CASSRADGPYNEQFF,TGCGCCAGCTCCAGAGCGGACGGTCCCTACAATGAGCAGTTCTTC
TRBV27,TRBJ1-5,NA,NA,CASSLSAGNNQPQHF,TGTGCCAGCAGTTTATCGGCCGGGAATAATCAGCCCCAGCATTTT
TRBV7-9,TRBJ1-1,few,TRBD1,CASAQDRGQGRTEAFF,TGTGCCAGCGCCCAAGACCGCGGACAGGGTCGGACTGAAGCTTTCTTT
TRBV18,TRBJ2-7,NA,TRBD2,CASSPVAGGPYEQYF,TGTGCCAGCTCACCGGTAGCGGGAGGGCCATACGAGCAGTACTTC